The 22 T cell receptor beta chains below were found in one sample sequenced in a study of T cells expressing NK-cell markers (dated by TCRdb to between 2020 and 2021). The library was generated by 5' RACE. Sequencing was performed on an Illumina HiSeq 2000. The reads underwent TCRdb reprocessing, giving one record for each CDR3 protein sequence and no DNA. The table for this sample shows 300,000 or so distinct CDR3 sequences. The ten largest make up more than 3.5% of the sample. The sample taken for sequencing was blood T cells: a sorted CD56 or NKG2C T cell subset, CD4+ or CD8+ T cells, or bulk PBMC T cells (not recorded which). These receptors originate from a woman aged 18-70 years in good health.

V gene TRBV30 combines with J gene TRBJ2-3; TCRdb's D gene call, TRBD1, goes unchecked for lack of DNA. The germline V gene has CDR1 GTSNPN and CDR2 SVGIG (reference sequence). CDR3 size: 13 residues. This CDR3 is CACNRGWTDTQYF.

The rearrangement uses TRBV5-4 and TRBJ2-5; lacking DNA, the TRBD1 call made by TCRdb goes unchecked. CDR1 and CDR2 from the germline V gene are SGHNT and YYREEE (reference sequence). The CDR3 length is 14 residues. CDR3 sequence: CASSLRGRKETQYF.

V and J are TRBV4-1 and TRBJ2-2; as DNA is missing, the TRBD1 call by TCRdb cannot be tested. In germline, CDR1 is MGHRA, CDR2 YSYEKL. The CDR3 spans 13 residues. The CDR3 loop is CASTLDRNGELFF.

The rearrangement joins TRBV5-1 to TRBJ2-5; TCRdb indicates TRBD1, and absent DNA this call remains unverified. In germline, CDR1 is SGHRS, CDR2 YFSETQ. The CDR3 sequence is 14 residues long. The CDR3 reads CASSLGQPEETQYF.

The chain combines TRBV20-1 with TRBJ2-3; TCRdb designates TRBD1, a call that cannot be tested without DNA. This CDR3 contains 17 residues. Per germline, CDR1 DFQATT and CDR2 SNEGSKA (reference sequence). The chain's CDR3 is CSAREAVYGRGTDTQYF.

The chain joins TRBV5-1 to TRBJ2-3. CDR3 size: 15 residues. CDR1 is SGHRS and CDR2 is YFSETQ in the germline V gene. The CDR3 sequence is CASSLDGARTDTQYF.

The V and J genes are TRBV5-1 and TRBJ2-5; TCRdb calls TRBD1, which cannot be checked without DNA. The CDR3 consists of 15 residues. Germline values: CDR1 SGHRS, CDR2 YFSETQ. CDR3: CASSRTGTGEETQYF.

The chain recombines TRBV2 with TRBJ1-5. The length of the CDR3 is 15 residues. Per germline, CDR1 SNHLY and CDR2 FYNNEI. CDR3 sequence: CASSEAQKSNQPQHF.

The chain joins TRBV18 to TRBJ1-4; with no DNA, the TCRdb D assignment of TRBD1 cannot be verified. Per the germline V gene, CDR1 is KGHSH and CDR2 is LQKENI. This CDR3 comprises 16 residues. The CDR3 sequence is CASSRTNAVVDEKLFF.

The chain employs TRBV20-1 and TRBJ2-1; the TCRdb call, TRBD2, lacks DNA for checking. The CDR3 has 16 residues. Per germline, CDR1 DFQATT and CDR2 SNEGSKA (reference sequence). This chain's CDR3 is CTQSFPSGGSYNEQFF.

The chain uses TRBV5-6 and TRBJ2-1; TCRdb designates TRBD2, a call that cannot be tested without DNA. The CDR3 sequence is 14 residues long. Germline V CDR1 and CDR2: SGHDT, YYEEEE. The CDR3 sequence: CASSSQGGHNEQFF.

The chain recombines TRBV3-1 with TRBJ1-3. Germline CDR1 and CDR2: LGHDT and YNNKEL (reference sequence). CDR3 size: 14 residues. The CDR3 loop reads CASSRASSGNTIYF.

This chain links TRBV4-3 with TRBJ2-3; as DNA is missing, the TRBD2 call by TCRdb cannot be tested. The CDR3 is made up of 14 amino acids. Germline lookup yields CDR1 LGHNA and CDR2 YSLEER. This CDR3 reads CASSREGAADTQYF.

The rearrangement links TRBV6-1 to TRBJ1-1; TCRdb names TRBD1, which stays unverified in the absence of DNA. CDR3 length: 14 amino acids. Looked up from germline, CDR1 is MNHNS and CDR2 is SASEGT. The CDR3: CATNGAVENTEAFF.

This chain connects TRBV11-3 to TRBJ2-1; TCRdb picks TRBD1, but there is no DNA to check that call. CDR3 size: 12 residues. Germline CDR1 reads SGHNT; CDR2 reads YENEEA. This CDR3 reads CASSHPGTEQFF.

The chain's CDR3 is CASTEGVSYNQPQHF. The gene calls are TRBV6-1 and TRBJ1-5; TCRdb proposes TRBD1, but this gene call is untestable without DNA. The germline CDR1 and CDR2 sequences are MNHNS and SASEGT. The CDR3 runs 15 residues.

The chain couples TRBV12-3 or TRBV12-4 to TRBJ2-3; TCRdb gives TRBD2 as the D gene, but with no DNA this cannot be confirmed. The length of the CDR3 is 14 residues. The CDR3 loop reads CASRTGLLTDTQYF.

J is TRBJ1-1 and V is TRBV12-3 or TRBV12-4; absent DNA, TCRdb's TRBD1 call cannot be checked. The CDR3 totals 11 residues. CDR3 protein: CASRDRDKAFF.

This chain links TRBV7-2 with TRBJ2-7; with no DNA, the TCRdb D assignment of TRBD2 cannot be verified. The CDR3 is made up of 15 amino acids. The germline V gene encodes CDR1 SGHTA and CDR2 FQGNSA. Here the CDR3 reads CASSLAGGVDYEQYF.

The V call is TRBV6-2 or TRBV6-3, the J call TRBJ1-3; TCRdb proposes TRBD1, but this gene call is untestable without DNA. This CDR3 is built from 14 residues. Germline V lookup: CDR1 MNHEY, CDR2 SVGEGT. The CDR3 is CASSYAPSGNTIYF.

This chain joins TRBV20-1 and TRBJ2-7; the TCRdb D gene call, TRBD1, has no DNA to confirm it. Germline-derived CDR1 and CDR2 are DFQATT and SNEGSKA (reference sequence). The CDR3 totals 15 residues. This CDR3 reads CSARLNRDSPYEQYF.

The V call is TRBV3-1, the J call TRBJ1-6; TCRdb designates TRBD1, a call that cannot be tested without DNA. Germline V gives CDR1 LGHDT, CDR2 YNNKEL (reference sequence). There are 15 residues in the CDR3. CDR3 region: CASSHFPDSDSPLHF.